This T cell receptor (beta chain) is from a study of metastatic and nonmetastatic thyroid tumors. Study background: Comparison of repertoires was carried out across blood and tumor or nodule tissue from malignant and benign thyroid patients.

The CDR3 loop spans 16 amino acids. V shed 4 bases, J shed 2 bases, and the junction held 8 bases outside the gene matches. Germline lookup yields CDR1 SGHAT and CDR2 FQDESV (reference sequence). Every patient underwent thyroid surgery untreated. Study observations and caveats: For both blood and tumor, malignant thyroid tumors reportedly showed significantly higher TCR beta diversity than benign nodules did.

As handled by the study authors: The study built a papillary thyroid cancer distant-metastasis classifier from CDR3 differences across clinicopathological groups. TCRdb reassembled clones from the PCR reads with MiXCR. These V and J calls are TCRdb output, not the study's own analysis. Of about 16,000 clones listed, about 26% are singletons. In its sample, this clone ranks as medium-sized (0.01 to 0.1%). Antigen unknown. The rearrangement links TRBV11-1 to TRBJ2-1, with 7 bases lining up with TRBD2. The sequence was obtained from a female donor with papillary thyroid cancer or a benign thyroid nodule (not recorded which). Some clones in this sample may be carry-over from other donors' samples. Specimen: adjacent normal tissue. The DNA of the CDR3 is TGTGCCAGCAGCTCACCGACTAGCTCCCCCTACAATGAGCAGTTCTTC. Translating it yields CASSSPTSSPYNEQFF.